Below, one TCR beta chain is given with its context. The V gene lost 0 bases and the J gene lost 2 bases, with 10 bases spanning the gap. From germline, CDR1 is MGHRA and CDR2 YSYEKL. This CDR3 is built from 15 residues. The data originate from a study of blood T cell repertoires in COVID-19. In the study overall: Specimens from acute and convalescent COVID-19 originated in the United States, Italy and Spain. PBMCs, B-cell-depleted T cells, or T cells were the source of the cDNA or gDNA that made up the material.

In the study's own analysis: Amplification of reference gene primers provided the estimated nucleated cell counts. Sequenced by immunoSEQ multiplex PCR; TCRdb stores in-frame clones only, minus some. The DNA was the basis for D and trimming; V, J and clone size are from that table. The sample lists about 360,000 clones; more than 75% were seen once. The sequenced material came from peripheral blood. This TCR came from a human donor in a cohort sampled during active COVID-19. The chain employs TRBV4-1 and TRBJ1-2, with D perhaps matching TRBD1 (5 bases). DNA for the CDR3: TGCGCCAGCAGCCAAGAGTCAGGGATAAACTATGGCTACACCTTC. Encoded protein: CASSQESGINYGYTF.